The TCR beta chain under discussion was sequenced for a study of blood T cell repertoires in COVID-19. Turning to the study itself: The analysed material was cDNA or gDNA that came from T cells, B-cell-depleted T cells, or PBMCs.

V shed 2 bases and J 6 bases; nucleotides not matched to a gene: 10. Germline CDR1 reads KGHSH; CDR2 reads LQKENI. The length of the CDR3 is 18 residues. In the authors' workflow: Scientists estimated how many nucleated cells there were by amplifying reference gene primers. Using immunoSEQ multiplex PCR, the repertoire was profiled, and TCRdb retains in-frame clones only, with some absent. From that table come the V and J calls and clone size; the DNA was used to work out D and trimming. The sample records about 480,000 clones, 87% being singletons. Participants were aged about 18 to 100 years, lived in 24 US areas, and enrolled virtually. Participant-reported clinical history was the basis for cohort assignment.

The receptor was isolated from a young woman with acute COVID-19. Sequences were obtained from PBMCs or T cells enriched from blood (not recorded which). V is TRBV18 and J is TRBJ1-6; TRBD1 matches 10 bases. In nucleotides, the CDR3 is TGTGCCAGCTCACCAAACACCGCGGGACAGGGGATTAATTCACCCCTCCACTTT. Protein sequence: CASSPNTAGQGINSPLHF. Complete variable domain (other parts from reference TRBV18 and TRBJ1-6): NAGVMQNPRHLVRRRGQEARLRCSPMKGHSHVYWYRQLPEEGLKFMVYLQKENIIDESGMPKERFSAEFPKEGPSILRIQQVVRGDSAAYFCASSPNTAGQGINSPLHFGNGTRLTVT.